A single sample is the source of the 23 T cell receptor beta chains below, sequenced in a study of T cell responses to AZD1222 COVID-19 vaccine. Only in-frame clones appear in the TCRdb table, and some are missing; sequencing was by immunoSEQ multiplex PCR. The sample has under 150,000 clones; approximately 83% are singletons. This specimen was peripheral blood, taken on day 0 of MenACWY control vaccination. The receptors were sampled from an adult in good health.

This rearrangement joins TRBV12-3 or TRBV12-4 to TRBJ1-2; D is unresolved. The CDR3 loop spans 13 amino acids. The germline V and J ends were trimmed by 3 bases and 1 base, with 6 bases remaining between them. CDR3 region: CASSLYGNYGYTF. CDR3 DNA: TGTGCCAGCAGTTTGTATGGTAACTATGGCTACACCTTC.

In DNA, the CDR3 is TGCGCCAGCAGCCAAGATTCCGGACAGGGATCAGATACGCAGTATTTT. Translating it yields CASSQDSGQGSDTQYF. This chain joins TRBV4-3 and TRBJ2-3; 8 bases are shared with TRBD1. The CDR3 runs 16 residues. CDR1 is LGHNA and CDR2 is YSLEER in the germline V gene. J was trimmed by 4 bases and V by 0 bases; bases with no gene match: 6.

This clone occurred once. The chain carries TRBV27 and TRBJ2-7, with TRBD2 identical over 9 bases. The CDR3 consists of 15 residues. The germline V gene encodes CDR1 MNHEY and CDR2 SMNVEV (reference sequence). J gave up 2 bases and V 5 bases, and 7 bases lay outside the gene matches. This CDR3 is CASSPQAGGTYEQYF. Here the CDR3 DNA reads TGTGCCAGCAGTCCCCAAGCGGGGGGAACCTACGAGCAGTACTTC.

About this clone: Other DNA sequences in this sample translate to the same CDR3. The chain couples TRBV6-2 or TRBV6-3 to TRBJ1-5, with unresolved D. In germline, CDR1 is MNHEY, CDR2 SVGEGT. V lost 0 bases and J 6 bases, leaving 6 bases between the germline ends. The CDR3 length is 13 residues. For the CDR3, the DNA is TGTGCCAGCAGTTACTCGACCGGTCAGCCCCAGCATTTT. Protein product: CASSYSTGQPQHF.

The chain employs TRBV2 and TRBJ1-2, with D perhaps matching TRBD1 (5 bases). Germline loops: CDR1 SNHLY, CDR2 FYNNEI. The CDR3 is made up of 14 amino acids. Trimming stripped 8 bases from V and 8 bases from J, with 21 bases between. The CDR3, as DNA: TGTGCCAGCCCCGAGCAGGGACCCGGGGAGGGCTACACCTTC. Translated, it gives CASPEQGPGEGYTF.

This CDR3 reads CASHNRLAGDTDTQYF. Written as DNA, the CDR3 is TGTGCCAGTCATAACAGACTAGCGGGGGACACAGATACGCAGTATTTT. The rearrangement uses TRBV6-6 and TRBJ2-3, with TRBD2 matching 12 bases. V lost 9 bases, J lost 2 bases, and 9 bases stayed unmatched. The CDR3 has 16 residues. CDR1 is MNHNY and CDR2 is SVGAGI in the germline V gene (reference sequence).

This chain connects TRBV12-3 or TRBV12-4 to TRBJ2-1, with D unresolved. The CDR3 loop spans 12 amino acids. Trimming took 8 bases from V and 4 from J, leaving 9 bases between them. The CDR3 loop is CASVLGYNEQFF. The CDR3 DNA sequence: TGTGCCAGCGTCTTGGGTTACAATGAGCAGTTCTTC.

The rearrangement joins TRBV2 to TRBJ1-6; possibly TRBD1 for D (5 bases). This CDR3 is built from 13 residues. The germline V gene has CDR1 SNHLY and CDR2 FYNNEI. Trimming removed 5 bases at V and 9 bases at J, with 11 bases between. CDR3 sequence reads: CASSSRGTSPLHF. The CDR3 DNA reads as TGTGCCAGCAGTTCAAGGGGAACTTCACCCCTCCACTTT.

This clone was seen just once. The chain has TRBV7-9 and TRBJ1-5; no definite D call. Germline CDR1 is SEHNR and CDR2 is FQNEAQ (reference sequence). Between the trimmed V and J ends, which lost 5 bases and 1 base, there was a span of 12 bases. The CDR3 sequence is 15 residues long. CDR3 region: CASSPPGGSNQPQHF. In nucleotides, the CDR3 is TGTGCCAGCAGCCCGCCCGGAGGGAGCAATCAGCCCCAGCATTTT.

The chain has TRBV3-1 (or the pseudogene TRBV3-2) and TRBJ1-4, with D perhaps matching TRBD1 (5 bases). Germline V gives CDR1 LGHDT, CDR2 YNNKEL (reference sequence). The CDR3 totals 18 residues. Trimming took 4 bases from V and 0 from J, leaving 18 bases between them. The CDR3 sequence: CASSPCRDPKATNEKLFF. The CDR3 DNA reads as TGTGCCAGCAGCCCTTGTCGGGACCCGAAAGCAACTAATGAAAAACTGTTTTTT.

The rearrangement joins TRBV18 to TRBJ2-7, with D perhaps matching TRBD1 or TRBD2 (5 bases each). CDR1 is KGHSH, CDR2 LQKENI, per germline. CDR3 length: 18 residues. Trimming removed 6 bases at V and 9 bases at J, with 33 bases between. Written as DNA, the CDR3 is TGTGCCAGCTCCGACCAGGGAGCCCTTCAGTCCGTAGAGGTAGGGCAGTACTTC. This sequence encodes CASSDQGALQSVEVGQYF.

This CDR3 reads CASSVGRDRDTDTQYF. The CDR3 DNA reads TGTGCCAGCAGCGTAGGACGGGACAGGGACACAGATACGCAGTATTTT. The V call is TRBV9, the J call TRBJ2-3; 9 nucleotides align to TRBD1. V gave up 0 bases and J gave up 2 bases; unmatched junction bases: 4. The CDR3 totals 16 residues. Germline V CDR1 and CDR2: SGDLS, YYNGEE. The whole variable domain, filled in from reference TRBV9 and TRBJ2-3, reads DSGVTQTPKHLITATGQRVTLRCSPRSGDLSVYWYQQSLDQGLQFLIQYYNGEERAKGNILERFSAQQFPDLHSELNLSSLELGDSALYFCASSVGRDRDTDTQYFGPGTRLTVL.

CDR3 bases: TGTGCCATCAGTGAGCAGGCGTACTATGGCTACACCTTC. Its translation: CAISEQAYYGYTF. The chain joins TRBV10-3 to TRBJ1-2, with D hard to call. Trimming took off 2 bases at V and 3 bases at J, with 7 bases between the two ends. Per germline, CDR1 ENHRY and CDR2 SYGVKD. This CDR3 has 13 amino acids.

The chain employs TRBV28 and TRBJ1-5, with 10 bases lining up with TRBD1. This CDR3 contains 16 residues. CDR1 MDHEN and CDR2 SYDVKM come from the germline V gene. Unmatched junction bases numbered 8, after V lost 4 bases and J lost 5 bases. In nucleotides, the CDR3 is TGTGCCAGCAGTTCCCCGGGACAGGGGCCCCATCAGCCCCAGCATTTT. Amino acid sequence: CASSSPGQGPHQPQHF.

The V and J genes are TRBV3-1 (or the pseudogene TRBV3-2) and TRBJ2-7, with D perhaps matching TRBD1 or TRBD2 (5 bases each). Germline CDR1 reads LGHDT; CDR2 reads YNNKEL (reference sequence). Trimming took off 3 bases at V and 0 bases at J, with 15 bases between the two ends. CDR3 size: 16 residues. The CDR3 nucleotides are TGTGCCAGCAGCCATCAACCCTCAGGGAGCTCCTACGAGCAGTACTTC. It is translated as CASSHQPSGSSYEQYF.

CDR3 sequence reads: CASSLLAGVNTGELFF. In DNA, the CDR3 is TGCGCCAGCAGCTTACTAGCGGGGGTGAACACCGGGGAGCTGTTTTTT. This chain joins TRBV5-1 and TRBJ2-2; 11 bases are a match to TRBD2. J was trimmed by 1 base and V by 2 bases; bases with no gene match: 1. The CDR3 has 16 amino acids. Germline CDR1 and CDR2: SGHRS and YFSETQ.

J is TRBJ1-6 and V is TRBV6-4, with 8 bases aligning to TRBD1. V shed 6 bases, J shed 8 bases, and the junction held 6 bases outside the gene matches. The CDR3 covers 14 residues. Germline V gene data show CDR1 as MRHNA and CDR2 as SNTAGT. The DNA of the CDR3 is TGTGCCAGCAGCGCAGGGGGCGAGGATTCACCCCTCCACTTT. It encodes CASSAGGEDSPLHF.

The V and J genes are TRBV10-3 and TRBJ2-7; 9 bases fit TRBD2. The CDR3 is 15 amino acids. Unmatched junction bases numbered 6, after V lost 4 bases and J lost 2 bases. In germline, CDR1 is ENHRY, CDR2 SYGVKD. The CDR3 protein is CAISGGLAGTYEQYF. CDR3 DNA: TGTGCCATCAGTGGGGGACTAGCCGGGACCTACGAGCAGTACTTC.

The CDR3 DNA is TGTGCCAGCAGCAACCCCGGTCGGGCGGCCTACGAGCAGTACTTC. This encodes CASSNPGRAAYEQYF. The chain uses TRBV6-2 or TRBV6-3 and TRBJ2-7; D not resolved. The CDR3 runs 15 residues. Germline CDR1 and CDR2: MNHEY and SVGEGT. Trimming cost V 6 bases and J 2 bases, with 17 bases left between them.

The V gene is TRBV5-5, the J gene TRBJ2-3, with 9 bases identical to TRBD2. The CDR3 extends over 15 amino acids. The ends lost 4 bases at V and 1 base at J; junction bases unmatched: 4. Germline-derived CDR1 and CDR2 are SGHKS and YYEKEE (reference sequence). CDR3: CASSQSGGRTDTQYF. CDR3 sequence (DNA): TGTGCCAGCAGCCAAAGCGGGGGGCGCACAGATACGCAGTATTTT.

J is TRBJ2-3 and V is TRBV29-1, with D perhaps assigned TRBD1 or TRBD2 (5 bases each). CDR3 length: 13 residues. V lost 4 bases to trimming and J lost 8 bases, with 16 bases between them. Germline loops: CDR1 SQVTM, CDR2 ANQGSEA. The CDR3 sequence is CSVGSGAVVTQYF. The CDR3 nucleotides are TGCAGCGTTGGATCCGGGGCGGTAGTTACGCAGTATTTT.

The chain couples TRBV27 to TRBJ1-6; D unresolved. Germline V gene lookup returns CDR1 MNHEY and CDR2 SMNVEV (reference sequence). This CDR3 contains 15 residues. V dropped 5 bases and J dropped 1 base, with 9 bases sitting between them. In DNA, the CDR3 is TGTGCCAGCAGTCCTCCCCGATCCTATAATTCACCCCTCCACTTT. Translation: CASSPPRSYNSPLHF.

This clone was counted once. The chain couples TRBV12-3 or TRBV12-4 to TRBJ1-5, with D perhaps matching TRBD1 (6 bases). V was clipped by 6 bases and J by 6 bases, with 12 bases between them. The CDR3 runs to 13 residues. This chain's CDR3 is CASRTQGFQPQHF. The CDR3 nucleotides read TGTGCCAGCAGAACACAGGGTTTTCAGCCCCAGCATTTT.